This T cell receptor beta chain was recovered during a study of blood T cells in healthy people across ages. As to this clonotype: The antigen is not known.

From germline, CDR1 is SGHKS and CDR2 YYEKEE (reference sequence). The CDR3 covers 15 residues. V was trimmed by 0 bases and J by 4 bases, leaving 13 bases between them. Findings and limits, study-wide: Donors of long life had a larger count of naive CD4+ cells and greater diversity than aged donors.

PCR was performed a second time for 7 to 11 cycles using a sample-barcoded 5' primer and a J-beta primer mix. From the 5' RACE reads, TCRdb called clonotypes with MiXCR, one entry per CDR3 protein. The profile shows roughly 1.7 million distinct CDR3 sequences, about 32% of them singletons. Sequenced input: blood. The chain couples TRBV5-5 to TRBJ1-2; possibly TRBD1 for D (5 bases). This receptor was identified in a woman in her 30s in good health. In DNA, the CDR3 is TGTGCCAGCAGCTTGGCCCATAGGGGCGGCTATGGCTACACCTTC. It specifies CASSLAHRGGYGYTF.